This T cell receptor beta chain was obtained from a study of shared clonotypes between healthy human individuals. Sequenced by immunoSEQ multiplex PCR; TCRdb stores in-frame clones only, minus some. The sample includes 800,000 or so clones, roughly 96% of them seen just once. V was trimmed by 4 bases and J by 1 base, leaving 18 bases between them. CDR3 length: 16 amino acids. Germline CDR1 is SGHRS and CDR2 is YFSETQ. Study observations and caveats: Among donors, the sharing of clonotypes was expected to be influenced by sequencing depth. For naive CD4 cells, 4% to 6% of clonotypes were shared across four donors.

Terminally differentiated effector memory CD45RA+ cells were excluded by CCR7 positive selection of CD45RO-negative cells. All donors were healthy HIV-negative adults lacking recent acute infections or vaccinations. About this clone itself: The antigen remains undetermined.

The TCR was taken from a young man in good health. The sequencing sample was made of naive CD8+ T cells sorted from blood. J is TRBJ2-7 and V is TRBV5-1, with a tentative D call TRBD1 (5 bases). CDR3: CASSNLIGEGSYEQYF. The CDR3, as DNA: TGCGCCAGCAGCAATCTGATAGGGGAAGGGTCCTACGAGCAGTACTTC.